These T cell receptor beta chains were read from a single sample in a study of blood T cell repertoires in COVID-19. The method was immunoSEQ multiplex PCR; TCRdb's version includes in-frame clones alone and lacks a portion of them. The sample lists about 99,000 clones, 88% seen once, with about 3.2% in the top ten. Sequencing was carried out using peripheral blood. All receptors derive from a human donor in a cohort sampled during active COVID-19. CDR3s include the opening cysteine and the closing phenylalanine or tryptophan. The order of the fields is D gene, CDR3 length, V gene, J gene, clone size, CDR3 protein, CDR3 DNA. The D gene is left open where the match is weak. Rows give clone size only sometimes, using once, few, many, or a class for an expanded clone.

NA,13,TRBV6-1,TRBJ2-4,few,CASCEPGQNIQYF,TGTGCCAGCTGTGAGCCGGGTCAAAACATTCAGTACTTC
NA,14,TRBV7-2,TRBJ1-1,NA,CASSLIRFGTEAFF,TGTGCCAGCAGCTTAATCAGGTTTGGCACTGAAGCTTTCTTT
TRBD2,16,TRBV6-2/TRBV6-3,TRBJ2-3,NA,CASSPRGTSRTDTQYF,TGTGCCAGCAGCCCCAGGGGGACTAGCAGGACGGATACGCAGTATTTT
TRBD1,11,TRBV28,TRBJ1-1,NA,CASRGQTEAFF,TGTGCCAGCCGGGGACAGACTGAAGCTTTCTTT
TRBD1,15,TRBV19,TRBJ1-3,NA,CASMITTGGRNTIYF,TGTGCCAGTATGATAACGACAGGGGGTCGAAACACCATATATTTT
NA,13,TRBV3-1/TRBV3-2,TRBJ1-3,NA,CASSPGQGNTIYF,TGTGCCAGCAGCCCCGGACAGGGAAACACCATATATTTT
TRBD1,15,TRBV11-2,TRBJ1-2,NA,CASSSPGQGGIGYTF,TGTGCCAGCAGCTCGCCGGGACAGGGTGGTATTGGCTACACCTTC
NA,13,TRBV3-1/TRBV3-2,TRBJ1-6,NA,CASSQVAGSPLHF,TGTGCCAGCAGCCAAGTTGCCGGTTCACCCCTCCACTTT
NA,17,TRBV3-1/TRBV3-2,TRBJ1-2,NA,CASSQDLGRDIEYGYTF,TGTGCCAGCAGCCAAGATCTTGGACGGGACATCGAGTATGGCTACACCTTC
NA,13,TRBV6-6,TRBJ1-2,NA,CASDRGINYGYTF,TGTGCCAGCGACCGGGGGATTAACTATGGCTACACCTTC
NA,14,TRBV11-3,TRBJ2-1,NA,CASSDPGADNEQFF,TGTGCCAGCAGCGACCCAGGGGCGGACAATGAGCAGTTCTTC
TRBD2,16,TRBV2,TRBJ2-7,NA,CASSEFGSGAFYEQYF,TGTGCCAGCAGTGAATTTGGTAGCGGGGCCTTCTACGAGCAGTACTTC